A single sample is the source of the 15 T cell receptor beta chains below, sequenced in a study of identical twins. TCRdb called the 5' RACE reads again in MiXCR, with one record for every CDR3 protein. The sample lists about 240,000 distinct CDR3 sequences, over 9.5% occurring once. Sequencing was carried out using memory T cells sorted from blood. The receptor source for this set is a man in his forties or fifties in good health.

This clonotype was recorded at least ten times. The chain combines TRBV28 with TRBJ2-5, with TRBD1 matching over 9 bases. V was clipped by 5 bases and J by 3 bases; unmatched bases: 7. The CDR3 runs to 15 residues. Germline values: CDR1 MDHEN, CDR2 SYDVKM. Here the CDR3 reads CASSPLTGGKETQYF. As DNA, the CDR3 is TGTGCCAGCAGTCCGTTGACAGGGGGTAAAGAGACCCAGTACTTC.

This sequence joins TRBV4-1 and TRBJ1-5; 10 positions match TRBD1. Germline CDR1 and CDR2: MGHRA and YSYEKL. The trim removed 2 bases at V and 6 bases at J, leaving 7 bases unmatched. This CDR3 is built from 16 residues. The CDR3, as DNA: TGCGCCAGCAGCCAACCGGGACAGGGGTACGTTCAGCCCCAGCATTTT. This codes for CASSQPGQGYVQPQHF.

The chain links TRBV7-2 to TRBJ1-2; possibly TRBD1 for D (6 bases). This CDR3 is 15 amino acids long. CDR1 SGHTA and CDR2 FQGNSA come from the germline V gene. V lost 1 base, J lost 8 bases, and 17 bases lay in between. The CDR3 DNA reads TGTGCCAGCAGCTTAGTTTGGGAGGCAGGGGAAGGCTACACCTTC. This encodes CASSLVWEAGEGYTF.

This clonotype was counted at least ten times. The rearrangement links TRBV4-3 to TRBJ2-7; TRBD1 matches at 10 bases. With V trimmed by 4 bases and J by 2 bases, 2 bases remained unmatched. CDR1 is LGHNA, CDR2 YSLEER, per germline. The CDR3 is 14 residues long. The CDR3 sequence: CASSPDRGPYEQYF. Written as DNA, the CDR3 is TGCGCCAGCAGCCCCGACAGGGGGCCCTACGAGCAGTACTTC.

The V call is TRBV12-3 or TRBV12-4, the J call TRBJ1-5, with D unclear. V dropped 7 bases and J dropped 0 bases, with 4 bases sitting between them. The CDR3 runs to 12 residues. Here the CDR3 reads CASTNSNQPQHF. CDR3 bases: TGTGCCAGCACGAATAGCAATCAGCCCCAGCATTTT.

Only a few counts were recorded for this clonotype. This sequence joins TRBV19 and TRBJ2-1; 9 bases fit TRBD1. With 5 bases clipped from V and 4 bases from J, the junction kept 6 bases outside the gene matches. Germline V gives CDR1 LNHDA, CDR2 SQIVND (reference sequence). The CDR3 runs to 15 residues. CDR3 in DNA: TGTGCCAGTAGTTATGGGACAGGGATTTACAATGAGCAGTTCTTC. Its translation is CASSYGTGIYNEQFF.

The CDR3 DNA is TGTGCCAGTAGTATTCGACTAGCGGAGCGTGTCTACAATGAGCAGTTCTTC. As protein: CASSIRLAERVYNEQFF. V and J are TRBV19 and TRBJ2-1; 9 bases align to TRBD2. The length of the CDR3 is 17 residues. Losses at the gene ends were 3 bases for V and 3 bases for J; bases not matched to a gene: 9. Germline lookup yields CDR1 LNHDA and CDR2 SQIVND (reference sequence).

This clonotype was counted only a few times. The rearrangement uses TRBV5-1 and TRBJ1-1, with D hard to call. The CDR3 consists of 15 residues. V shed 0 bases and J shed 1 base, with 10 bases lying between them. Germline loops: CDR1 SGHRS, CDR2 YFSETQ. In DNA form, the CDR3 reads TGCGCCAGCAGCTTGGAAGGCAGCGGGAACACTGAAGCTTTCTTT. It specifies CASSLEGSGNTEAFF.

This clonotype has just a few counts. This chain connects TRBV18 to TRBJ1-2; unclear D gene. The length of the CDR3 is 13 residues. Deletions cut 2 bases from V and 8 bases from J, with 12 bases between. Germline values: CDR1 KGHSH, CDR2 LQKENI. The DNA for the CDR3 is TGTGCCAGCTCACCATCTGATACCCGGGGCTACACCTTC. It is translated as CASSPSDTRGYTF. Combining the CDR3 with reference TRBV18 and TRBJ1-2 gives the whole variable domain NAGVMQNPRHLVRRRGQEARLRCSPMKGHSHVYWYRQLPEEGLKFMVYLQKENIIDESGMPKERFSAEFPKEGPSILRIQQVVRGDSAAYFCASSPSDTRGYTFGSGTRLTVV.

The V call is TRBV3-1, the J call TRBJ1-4; perhaps TRBD1 as D (6 bases). The CDR3 is 15 amino acids. The ends were cut back, 4 bases at V and 8 bases at J, with 17 bases in the middle. Germline V gives CDR1 LGHDT, CDR2 YNNKEL (reference sequence). For the CDR3, the DNA is TGTGCCAGCAGCCCCGGCTGGGGGGGCGGGGAAAAACTGTTTTTT. Protein product: CASSPGWGGGEKLFF.

This clonotype showed up just a few times. The gene calls are TRBV7-9 and TRBJ2-7; 7 nucleotides align to TRBD2. The germline V gene encodes CDR1 SEHNR and CDR2 FQNEAQ (reference sequence). The CDR3 loop spans 15 amino acids. V was clipped by 3 bases and J by 0 bases; unmatched bases: 5. The CDR3 reads CASSFGGGHSYEQYF. The DNA for the CDR3 is TGTGCCAGCAGCTTCGGGGGAGGGCACTCCTACGAGCAGTACTTC.

The table lists this clonotype with a few counts. The DNA of the CDR3 is TGTGCCAGCAGTTACTCGAGTCAGGGGGCCGGGGAGCTGTTTTTT. It encodes CASSYSSQGAGELFF. The V and J genes are TRBV6-5 and TRBJ2-2, with 7 bases matching TRBD1. V gave up 0 bases and J gave up 6 bases; unmatched junction bases: 4. Germline-derived CDR1 and CDR2 are MNHEY and SVGAGI. The CDR3 is 15 amino acids.

Ten or more counts support this clonotype. The genes are TRBV5-1 and TRBJ2-7, with 8 bases fitting TRBD1. This CDR3 has 13 residues. The V gene's germline CDR1 is SGHRS and CDR2 YFSETQ. With 0 bases clipped from V and 12 bases from J, the junction kept 8 bases outside the gene matches. This chain's CDR3 is CASSLGGQETSYF. The CDR3 coding sequence is TGCGCCAGCAGCTTGGGGGGACAGGAGACATCGTACTTC. Based on the CDR3 plus reference TRBV5-1 and TRBJ2-7, the full variable domain is KAGVTQTPRYLIKTRGQQVTLSCSPISGHRSVSWYQQTPGQGLQFLFEYFSETQRNKGNFPGRFSGRQFSNSRSEMNVSTLELGDSALYLCASSLGGQETSYFGPGTRLTVT.

In this sample, this clonotype turned up many times. The rearrangement uses TRBV28 and TRBJ2-1; D perhaps matches TRBD2 (7 bases). V gave up 4 bases and J gave up 0 bases, with 16 bases separating them. The germline V gene has CDR1 MDHEN and CDR2 SYDVKM. The CDR3 has 17 amino acids. CDR3 sequence (DNA): TGTGCCAGCAGTTCCGAGCGTGCGGGGGCCTCCTACAATGAGCAGTTCTTC. Translating it yields CASSSERAGASYNEQFF.

In this sample, this clonotype turned up many times. V gene TRBV6-5 combines with J gene TRBJ1-6; D gene unclear. This CDR3 is 13 amino acids long. The germline V gene encodes CDR1 MNHEY and CDR2 SVGAGI. Trimming took 2 bases from V and 15 from J, leaving 14 bases between them. CDR3 nucleotide sequence: TGTGCCAGCAGTTACAGACCTACCCGGGACCTCCACTTT. Translated: CASSYRPTRDLHF.